One and the same sample provided the 10 T cell receptor beta chains below, sequenced in a study of blood T cell repertoires in COVID-19. Only in-frame clones appear in the TCRdb table, and some are missing; sequencing was by immunoSEQ multiplex PCR. The repertoire holds some 260,000 clones, with about 85% as singletons. The sample taken for sequencing was peripheral blood. These receptors all come from a man between 18 and 35 years old with active or convalescent COVID-19.

The chain employs TRBV12-5 and TRBJ2-1; 8 nucleotides match TRBD2. The CDR3 covers 15 residues. Trimming cost V 5 bases and J 11 bases; bases outside gene matches: 14. Germline values: CDR1 LGHNT, CDR2 FRNRAP. For the CDR3, the DNA is TGTGCTAGTGGTACCTATAGCGGGGTCCTTCCTCAGCAGTTCTTC. Translation: CASGTYSGVLPQQFF.

V is TRBV10-3 and J is TRBJ1-5, with 11 positions matching TRBD1. The trim removed 6 bases at V and 5 bases at J, leaving 9 bases unmatched. The CDR3 is 16 amino acids. Germline V gene sequence: CDR1 ENHRY, CDR2 SYGVKD. CDR3 bases: TGTGCCATCAGCCGAGGGGACAGGGGGAATCATCAGCCCCAGCATTTT. As protein: CAISRGDRGNHQPQHF.

The rearrangement links TRBV5-4 to TRBJ1-5; D gene uncertain. Germline lookup yields CDR1 SGHNT and CDR2 YYREEE (reference sequence). V was cut by 1 base and J by 4 bases, with 9 bases left in between. This CDR3 comprises 14 residues. The CDR3 nucleotides read TGTGCCAGCAGCTTGTTTGGTACTAATCAGCCCCAGCATTTT. It translates to CASSLFGTNQPQHF.

This clone showed up just once. This sequence joins TRBV27 and TRBJ1-2, with 12 nucleotides matching TRBD1. Germline V gene lookup returns CDR1 MNHEY and CDR2 SMNVEV (reference sequence). CDR3 size: 18 residues. V was pared by 5 bases and J by 0 bases, with 10 bases of the junction left unmatched. The CDR3 loop is CASSDRDRGPYSNYGYTF. In DNA, the CDR3 is TGTGCCAGCAGTGACCGGGACAGGGGGCCATACTCTAACTATGGCTACACCTTC.

The chain links TRBV6-5 to TRBJ2-5, with 10 bases lining up with TRBD1. The CDR3 is 16 amino acids. The germline gives CDR1 MNHEY, CDR2 SVGAGI. The junction had 6 bases not matched to a gene; V was cut back by 0 bases and J by 5 bases. This CDR3 is CASSYSGQGVLETQYF. As DNA, the CDR3 is TGTGCCAGCAGTTACTCAGGACAGGGGGTGTTGGAGACCCAGTACTTC.

This clone appeared a few times. Other DNA sequences from this sample encode an identical CDR3 as well. V gene TRBV19 combines with J gene TRBJ2-7, with 7 bases identical to TRBD2. The CDR3 has 13 amino acids. Per germline, CDR1 LNHDA and CDR2 SQIVND (reference sequence). The junction had 2 bases not matched to a gene; V was cut back by 3 bases and J by 3 bases. CDR3 protein: CASSITGGYEQYF. The CDR3, as DNA: TGTGCCAGTAGTATCACGGGGGGCTACGAGCAGTACTTC. Looking up the rest from reference TRBV19 and TRBJ2-7 gives the full variable domain: DGGITQSPKYLFRKEGQNVTLSCEQNLNHDAMYWYRQDPGQGLRLIYYSQIVNDFQKGDIAEGYSVSREKKESFPLTVTSAQKNPTAFYLCASSITGGYEQYFGPGTRLTVT.

The chain carries TRBV20-1 and TRBJ1-2, with D unclear. The CDR3 has 13 amino acids. Deletions cut 3 bases from V and 6 bases from J, with 14 bases between. Per germline, CDR1 DFQATT and CDR2 SNEGSKA (reference sequence). CDR3 in DNA: TGCAGTGCTAGTTCATCGCGGGGAGATGGCTACACCTTC. Protein: CSASSSRGDGYTF.

The V gene is TRBV10-3, the J gene TRBJ2-3; 8 nucleotides match TRBD2. Trimming took 8 bases from V and 2 from J; bases not matched to a gene: 6. Germline CDR1 and CDR2: ENHRY and SYGVKD. This CDR3 is 14 amino acids long. The CDR3 reads CAIGAAGDTDTQYF. CDR3 nucleotide sequence: TGTGCCATCGGAGCAGCGGGGGACACAGATACGCAGTATTTT.

The chain is built from TRBV20-1 and TRBJ1-1; TRBD1 matches 7 bases. Per germline, CDR1 DFQATT and CDR2 SNEGSKA (reference sequence). After removal of 3 bases from V and 10 bases from J, the junction contained 5 bases not matched to a gene. This CDR3 region has 11 residues. CDR3 loop: CSASSRDRAFF. DNA for the CDR3: TGCAGTGCTAGCTCCCGGGACAGAGCTTTCTTT.

This rearrangement joins TRBV30 to TRBJ2-7, with 8 bases that match TRBD1. V lost 3 bases, J lost 5 bases, and 15 bases stayed unmatched. There are 16 residues in the CDR3. Per the germline V gene, CDR1 is GTSNPN and CDR2 is SVGIG (reference sequence). The CDR3 bases are TGTGCCTGGAGCCCACGCTGGGCAGGGGGCATCGACGAGCAGTACTTC. Its protein is CAWSPRWAGGIDEQYF. The entire variable domain, with the rest obtained from reference TRBV30 and TRBJ2-7, is as follows: SQTIHQWPATLVQPVGSPLSLECTVEGTSNPNLYWYRQAAGRGLQLLFYSVGIGQISSEVPQNLSASRPQDRQFILSSKKLLLSDSGFYLCAWSPRWAGGIDEQYFGPGTRLTVT.